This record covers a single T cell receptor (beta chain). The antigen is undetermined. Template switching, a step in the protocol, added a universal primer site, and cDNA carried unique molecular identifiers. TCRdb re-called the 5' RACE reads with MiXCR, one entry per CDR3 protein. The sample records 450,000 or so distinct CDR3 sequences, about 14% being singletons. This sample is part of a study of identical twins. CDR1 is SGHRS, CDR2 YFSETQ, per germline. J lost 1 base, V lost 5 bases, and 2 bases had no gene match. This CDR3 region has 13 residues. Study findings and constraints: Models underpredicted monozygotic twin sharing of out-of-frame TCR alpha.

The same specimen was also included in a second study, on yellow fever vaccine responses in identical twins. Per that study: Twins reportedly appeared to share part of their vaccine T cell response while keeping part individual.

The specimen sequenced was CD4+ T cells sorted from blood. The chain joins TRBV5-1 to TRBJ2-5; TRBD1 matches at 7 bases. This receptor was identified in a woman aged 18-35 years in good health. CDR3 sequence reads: CASRDRAQETQYF. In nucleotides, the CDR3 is TGCGCCAGCAGAGACAGGGCCCAAGAGACCCAGTACTTC.